One T cell receptor beta chain is described in this entry. Across 20 to 25 US areas, participants ranged in age from roughly 18 to 95 years. This record belongs to a study of blood T cell repertoires in COVID-19. Per the original methods: Estimates of nucleated cell counts were drawn from the amplification of reference gene primers. The table came from immunoSEQ multiplex PCR; TCRdb's copy has only in-frame clones and leaves some out. D and trimming were read from the DNA, whereas the V and J calls and clone size are those reported in that table. This table holds approximately 170,000 clones, over 75% found once. Sequencing was performed on PBMCs or T cells enriched from blood (not recorded which). The clonotype comes from a woman aged 18-29 years who had recovered from COVID-19.

This chain's CDR3 is CATLTSGSNEQFF. In DNA form, the CDR3 reads TGTGCCACCCTGACTAGCGGGAGTAATGAGCAGTTCTTC. The V and J genes are TRBV7-9 and TRBJ2-1; 12 nucleotides match TRBD2. The CDR3 spans 13 residues. Germline V lookup: CDR1 SEHNR, CDR2 FQNEAQ (reference sequence). V shed 10 bases and J 7 bases; nucleotides not matched to a gene: 5.